The T cell receptor (beta chain) under discussion was sequenced for a study of shared clonotypes between healthy human individuals. CDR1 is SGDLS and CDR2 is YYNGEE in the germline V gene. The CDR3 extends over 18 amino acids. The V gene end was trimmed by 3 bases and the J gene end by 0 bases; junction bases not matched to a gene: 13. Healthy HIV-negative adults without recent acute infections or vaccinations served as donors. The deep-level immunoSEQ assay was used. Sequencing used immunoSEQ multiplex PCR; TCRdb keeps in-frame clones, though not all of them. The sample has approximately 2,300,000 clones, 85% to 95% seen once; the top ten hold around 0.38%. Study outcomes and limitations: All-four-donor shared clonotypes had higher generation probabilities than non-shared clonotypes did. A generally larger estimated richness was seen in naive subsets than in memory subsets.

To note about this clone: Its antigen remains unidentified.

The sample taken for sequencing was naive CD4+ T cells from PBMCs. Subset indicated: CD45RA+ positively selected. The sequence came from a man aged 18 to 35 in good health. Some clones in this sample may be carry-over from other donors' samples. J is TRBJ2-7 and V is TRBV9; 9 nucleotides agree with TRBD2. The CDR3 region has the DNA TGTGCCAGCAGCGCGGGTCTAGCGGGACCAAGGAGCTCCTACGAGCAGTACTTC. Protein sequence: CASSAGLAGPRSSYEQYF.